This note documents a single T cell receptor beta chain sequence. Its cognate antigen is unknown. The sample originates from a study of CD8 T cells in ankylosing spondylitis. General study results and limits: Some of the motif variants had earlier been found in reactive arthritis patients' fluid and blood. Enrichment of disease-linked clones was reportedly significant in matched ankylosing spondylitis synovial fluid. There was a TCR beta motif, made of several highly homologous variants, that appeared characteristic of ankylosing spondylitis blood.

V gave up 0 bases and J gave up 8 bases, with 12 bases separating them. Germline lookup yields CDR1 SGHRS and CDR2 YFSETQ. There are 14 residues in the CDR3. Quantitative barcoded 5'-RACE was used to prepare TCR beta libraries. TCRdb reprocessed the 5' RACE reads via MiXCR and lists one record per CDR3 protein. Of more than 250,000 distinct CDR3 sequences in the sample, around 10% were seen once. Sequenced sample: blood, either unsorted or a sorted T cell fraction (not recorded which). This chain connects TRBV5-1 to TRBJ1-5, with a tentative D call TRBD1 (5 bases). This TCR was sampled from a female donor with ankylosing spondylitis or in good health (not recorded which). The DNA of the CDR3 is TGCGCCAGCAGCTTGGGGGGCGGGCCGGAGCCCCAGCATTTT. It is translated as CASSLGGGPEPQHF. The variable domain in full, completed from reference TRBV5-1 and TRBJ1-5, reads KAGVTQTPRYLIKTRGQQVTLSCSPISGHRSVSWYQQTPGQGLQFLFEYFSETQRNKGNFPGRFSGRQFSNSRSEMNVSTLELGDSALYLCASSLGGGPEPQHFGDGTRLSIL.